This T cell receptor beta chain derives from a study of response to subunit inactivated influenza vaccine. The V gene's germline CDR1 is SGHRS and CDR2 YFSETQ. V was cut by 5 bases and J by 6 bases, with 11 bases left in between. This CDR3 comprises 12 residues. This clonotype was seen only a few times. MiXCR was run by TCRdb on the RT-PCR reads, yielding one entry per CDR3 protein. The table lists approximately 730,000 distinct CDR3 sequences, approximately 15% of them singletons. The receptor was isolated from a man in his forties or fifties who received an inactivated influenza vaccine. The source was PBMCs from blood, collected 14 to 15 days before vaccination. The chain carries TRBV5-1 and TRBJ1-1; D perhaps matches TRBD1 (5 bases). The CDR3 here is CASRGGSAEAFF. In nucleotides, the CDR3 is TGCGCCAGCAGGGGGGGGTCGGCTGAAGCTTTCTTT.